The 24 T cell receptor beta chains below come from one sample, sequenced in a study of T cell responses to AZD1222 COVID-19 vaccine. Method: immunoSEQ multiplex PCR; TCRdb's copy keeps in-frame clones and lacks some. The sample lists roughly 250,000 clones, about 92% occurring once. The sample here was peripheral blood, taken on day 0 of AZD1222 vaccination. These receptors were obtained from an adult in good health.

V gene TRBV29-1 combines with J gene TRBJ2-3, with D possibly matching TRBD2 (6 bases). The germline gives CDR1 SQVTM, CDR2 ANQGSEA. The V and J ends lost 7 bases and 3 bases respectively, with 11 bases between them. CDR3 length equals 12 residues. The chain's CDR3 is CSAGTRTDTQYF. The CDR3 nucleotides are TGCAGCGCAGGGACTCGGACAGATACGCAGTATTTT.

The V gene is TRBV3-1 (or the pseudogene TRBV3-2), the J gene TRBJ2-7; D is ambiguous. Trimming pared 0 bases from V and 0 bases from J, leaving 9 bases between. CDR1 and CDR2 (germline): LGHDT, YNNKEL (reference sequence). This CDR3 has 15 amino acids. Here the CDR3 reads CASSQEWPRSYEQYF. CDR3 nucleotide sequence: TGTGCCAGCAGCCAAGAATGGCCTCGCTCCTACGAGCAGTACTTC.

This clone appeared once. The J gene is TRBJ1-6, the V gene TRBV13; D might be TRBD1 (5 bases). Germline V gene sequence: CDR1 PRHDT, CDR2 FYEKMQ (reference sequence). Trimming left V 5 bases short and J 0 bases short, with 14 bases between. The CDR3 sequence is 17 residues long. DNA for the CDR3: TGTGCCAGCAGCACCAACAGGCTGAGCTCCTATAATTCACCCCTCCACTTT. Protein: CASSTNRLSSYNSPLHF.

On this clone itself: Different DNA sequences within this sample yield the same CDR3. V and J are TRBV18 and TRBJ1-5; D call uncertain. V was cut by 1 base and J by 0 bases, with 7 bases left in between. The length of the CDR3 is 15 residues. Per germline, CDR1 KGHSH and CDR2 LQKENI. The CDR3 loop reads CASSPLANSNQPQHF. The CDR3 DNA sequence: TGTGCCAGCTCACCACTGGCAAATAGCAATCAGCCCCAGCATTTT.

This clone was recorded once. An end of the junction differs from the germline gene, which may be a read error. The CDR3 bases are TGTGCTAGCAGCTTGGGACAGGGGCATGAAAAACTGTTTTTT. The encoded protein is CASSLGQGHEKLFF. V and J are TRBV7-7 and TRBJ1-4; TRBD1 matches at 10 bases. This CDR3 contains 14 residues. From germline, CDR1 is SSHAT and CDR2 FNYEAQ (reference sequence).

The V gene is TRBV5-4, the J gene TRBJ2-1; the match to TRBD2 covers 7 bases. The V and J ends lost 4 bases and 4 bases, in that order; junction bases with no gene match: 11. Germline CDR1 SGHNT, CDR2 YYREEE (reference sequence). CDR3 length: 16 residues. The CDR3 DNA follows: TGTGCCAGCAGCCCAAACGGGGGAGGGTTGTACAATGAGCAGTTCTTC. This gives the protein CASSPNGGGLYNEQFF.

The J gene is TRBJ2-1, the V gene TRBV9; unclear D gene. V lost 0 bases, J lost 4 bases, and 2 bases lay in between. The CDR3 is made up of 12 amino acids. CDR1 and CDR2 from the germline V gene are SGDLS and YYNGEE. This chain's CDR3 is CASSVVYNEQFF. In DNA, the CDR3 is TGTGCCAGCAGCGTAGTGTACAATGAGCAGTTCTTC.

The chain's CDR3 is CAILSGEGYEQYF. CDR3 sequence (DNA): TGTGCCATCCTTAGCGGGGAGGGCTACGAGCAGTACTTC. The chain couples TRBV10-3 to TRBJ2-7, with TRBD2 matching over 8 bases. V lost 8 bases, J lost 3 bases, and 6 bases stayed unmatched. Germline V gene lookup returns CDR1 ENHRY and CDR2 SYGVKD. This CDR3 comprises 13 residues.

J is TRBJ2-3 and V is TRBV28, with TRBD2 matching 7 bases. Losses at the gene ends were 11 bases for V and 0 bases for J; bases not matched to a gene: 8. The V gene's germline CDR1 is MDHEN and CDR2 SYDVKM. The CDR3 is 14 residues long. The DNA of the CDR3 is TGTGCCGCCGGGGAGGGGACTAGCACAGATACGCAGTATTTT. This codes for CAAGEGTSTDTQYF.

With regard to this clone: Other nucleotide sequences from this sample produce the same CDR3. The J gene is TRBJ1-5, the V gene TRBV29-1; D possibly corresponds to TRBD1 (6 bases). The CDR3 length is 13 residues. V was shortened by 6 bases and J by 1 base, with 10 bases between the two germline ends. Germline V gene data show CDR1 as SQVTM and CDR2 as ANQGSEA. CDR3 nucleotides: TGCAGCGTGGGAGGGGGAAGCAATCAGCCCCAGCATTTT. Its translation: CSVGGGSNQPQHF.

V and J are TRBV9 and TRBJ2-7, with TRBD1 matching over 12 bases. Germline CDR1 is SGDLS and CDR2 is YYNGEE. The CDR3 totals 19 residues. V lost 4 bases to trimming and J lost 0 bases; unmatched junction nucleotides: 14. This chain's CDR3 is CASSPSPSGTGGLSYEQYF. As DNA, the CDR3 is TGTGCCAGCAGCCCCTCCCCTAGTGGGACAGGGGGCCTCTCCTACGAGCAGTACTTC.

This clone has just a few counts. The chain combines TRBV27 with TRBJ2-2, with D possibly TRBD2 on 6 matching bases. V gave up 0 bases and J gave up 5 bases, with 13 bases separating them. CDR1 is MNHEY and CDR2 is SMNVEV in the germline V gene (reference sequence). The CDR3 contains 16 residues. The DNA of the CDR3 is TGTGCCAGCAGTTTATCCATGGGGGGTGGAACCGGGGAGCTGTTTTTT. Protein product: CASSLSMGGGTGELFF.

The chain uses TRBV27 and TRBJ2-1; no firm D call. Trimming stripped 5 bases from V and 6 bases from J, with 11 bases between. Germline V gene lookup returns CDR1 MNHEY and CDR2 SMNVEV (reference sequence). This CDR3 contains 13 residues. CDR3 nucleotide sequence: TGTGCCAGCAGTCGCCGCTTAGGCAATGAGCAGTTCTTC. It yields the protein CASSRRLGNEQFF.

The chain combines TRBV27 with TRBJ1-1; D is undetermined. Germline V CDR1 and CDR2: MNHEY, SMNVEV (reference sequence). Trimming took 4 bases from V and 2 from J, leaving 11 bases between them. The CDR3 sequence is 14 residues long. For the CDR3, the DNA is TGTGCCAGCAGTTCGAGGACTGTCAACACTGAAGCTTTCTTT. Its protein is CASSSRTVNTEAFF.

The V call is TRBV24-1, the J call TRBJ1-4, with 10 bases that match TRBD1. CDR3 length: 14 amino acids. The J segment lost 7 bases and the V segment lost 10 bases, leaving 8 bases of the junction unmatched. CDR1 KGHDR and CDR2 SFDVKD come from the germline V gene. CDR3 sequence reads: CATSSGQGSEKLFF. The CDR3 DNA sequence: TGTGCCACGTCTTCGGGACAGGGGAGTGAAAAACTGTTTTTT.

V is TRBV28 and J is TRBJ2-7, with a tentative D call TRBD1 (6 bases). V lost 3 bases to trimming and J lost 3 bases, with 12 bases between them. Germline lookup yields CDR1 MDHEN and CDR2 SYDVKM. The CDR3 totals 14 residues. The CDR3 DNA sequence: TGTGCCAGCAGTTTGTCGGGACACTTCTACGAGCAGTACTTC. It yields the protein CASSLSGHFYEQYF.

V usage is TRBV28 and J usage is TRBJ2-7; a weak D match, TRBD2 (6 bases). V shed 3 bases and J shed 2 bases, with 26 bases lying between them. Germline values: CDR1 MDHEN, CDR2 SYDVKM. The CDR3 is made up of 19 amino acids. CDR3 loop: CASSFPPESSTGGTYEQYF. The CDR3 coding sequence is TGTGCCAGCAGTTTCCCCCCAGAATCGAGTACCGGGGGAACCTACGAGCAGTACTTC. Full variable domain (remainder filled in from reference TRBV28 and TRBJ2-7): DVKVTQSSRYLVKRTGEKVFLECVQDMDHENMFWYRQDPGLGLRLIYFSYDVKMKEKGDIPEGYSVSREKKERFSLILESASTNQTSMYLCASSFPPESSTGGTYEQYFGPGTRLTVT.

In this sample, this clone turned up once. This chain links TRBV6-1 with TRBJ1-6; D unresolved. CDR3 size: 15 residues. Germline CDR1 is MNHNS and CDR2 is SASEGT. V was cut by 0 bases and J by 10 bases, with 13 bases left in between. In DNA form, the CDR3 reads TGTGCCAGCAGTGAAGCTGCGCCGGCCACCTCACCCCTCCACTTT. Its protein is CASSEAAPATSPLHF.

The chain links TRBV11-2 to TRBJ2-2, with 9 bases that match TRBD2. The CDR3 has 17 amino acids. CDR1 is SGHAT, CDR2 FQNNGV, per germline. After removal of 5 bases from V and 5 bases from J, the junction contained 12 bases not matched to a gene. Here the CDR3 reads CASSPSAGGPGTGELFF. CDR3 in DNA: TGTGCCAGCAGCCCCTCTGCGGGAGGGCCGGGGACCGGGGAGCTGTTTTTT.

CDR3 loop: CASSLSASGRINEQYF. As DNA, the CDR3 is TGTGCCAGCAGTTTATCAGCTAGCGGGAGAATCAACGAGCAGTACTTC. The rearrangement joins TRBV28 to TRBJ2-7, with 10 bases identical to TRBD2. The CDR3 has 16 amino acids. Germline V gene data show CDR1 as MDHEN and CDR2 as SYDVKM. The J segment lost 5 bases and the V segment lost 1 base, leaving 8 bases of the junction unmatched.

This clone was detected only once. The chain recombines TRBV4-3 with TRBJ1-5, with D perhaps TRBD1 (5 bases). Germline V gene lookup returns CDR1 LGHNA and CDR2 YSLEER. V lost 6 bases, J lost 0 bases, and 18 bases lay in between. This CDR3 has 17 residues. This CDR3 reads CASSQLWGRYSNQPQHF. The DNA for the CDR3 is TGCGCCAGCAGTCAATTGTGGGGCAGATATAGCAATCAGCCCCAGCATTTT.

A single count supports this clone. The V call is TRBV10-2, the J call TRBJ2-1; TRBD2 matches 15 bases. Trimming removed 8 bases from V and 0 bases from J; junction bases left unmatched: 8. The CDR3 totals 18 residues. The germline CDR1 and CDR2 sequences are WSHSY and SAAADI. The CDR3 reads CASRGLAGGQSSYNEQFF. The CDR3 DNA reads TGCGCCAGCCGGGGACTAGCGGGGGGCCAAAGCTCCTACAATGAGCAGTTCTTC.

This chain connects TRBV3-1 (or the pseudogene TRBV3-2) to TRBJ1-2; the D is unclear. CDR1 and CDR2 from the germline V gene are LGHDT and YNNKEL (reference sequence). The CDR3 consists of 11 residues. V gave up 11 bases and J gave up 5 bases, with 12 bases separating them. For the CDR3, the DNA is TGTGCCGTAGGATATCGTTATGGCTACACCTTC. This encodes CAVGYRYGYTF.

The sample holds one count of this clone. The J gene is TRBJ1-1, the V gene TRBV7-2; D is unresolved. The CDR3 covers 15 residues. Trimming removed 2 bases from V and 0 bases from J, with 10 bases in between. The germline V gene encodes CDR1 SGHTA and CDR2 FQGNSA. CDR3 nucleotide sequence: TGTGCCAGCAGCTTAAGAGTTCTACTGAACACTGAAGCTTTCTTT. Translation gives CASSLRVLLNTEAFF.